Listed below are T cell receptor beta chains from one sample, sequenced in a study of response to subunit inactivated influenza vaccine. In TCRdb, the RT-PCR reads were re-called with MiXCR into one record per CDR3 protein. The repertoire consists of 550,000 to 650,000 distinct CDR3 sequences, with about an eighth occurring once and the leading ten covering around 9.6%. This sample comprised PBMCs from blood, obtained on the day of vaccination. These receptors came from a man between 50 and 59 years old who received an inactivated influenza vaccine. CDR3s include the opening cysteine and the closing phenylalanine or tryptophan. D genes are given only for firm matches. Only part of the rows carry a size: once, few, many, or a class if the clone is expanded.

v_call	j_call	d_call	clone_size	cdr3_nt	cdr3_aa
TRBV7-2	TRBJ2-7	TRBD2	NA	TGTGCCAGCAGCTTAGTTAGAGCGGGAGGATCCTACGAGCAGTACTTC	CASSLVRAGGSYEQYF
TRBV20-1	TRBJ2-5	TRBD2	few	TGCAGTGCTAGAGATGGGATAGCGGGGCGTAAAGGGACCCAGTACTTC	CSARDGIAGRKGTQYF
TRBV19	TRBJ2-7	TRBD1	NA	TGTGCCAGTAGGGCCGGGACAGGGACAAAAAGACCCTACGAGCAGTACTTC	CASRAGTGTKRPYEQYF
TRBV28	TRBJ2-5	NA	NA	TGTGCCAGCAGTTCCCCACAGGTTCTCCAAGAGACCCAGTACTTC	CASSSPQVLQETQYF
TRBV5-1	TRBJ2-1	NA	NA	TGCGCCAGCAGCCGGGGTCCAGGGACCTCCTACAATGAGCAGTTCTTC	CASSRGPGTSYNEQFF
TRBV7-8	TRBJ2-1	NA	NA	TGTGCCAGCAGCACAAGGGTATCGGTGGGTGAGCAGTTCTTC	CASSTRVSVGEQFF
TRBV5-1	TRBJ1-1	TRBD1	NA	TGCGCCAGCAGCGAAACAGGGGCGTTGAACACTGAAGCTTTCTTT	CASSETGALNTEAFF
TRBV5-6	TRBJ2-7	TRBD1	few	TGTGCCAGCAGCACCGGGACAGGGGGGTTCGGCTACGAGCAGTACTTC	CASSTGTGGFGYEQYF
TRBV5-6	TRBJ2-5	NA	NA	TGTGCCAGCAGCTTACTCGACAGGCAACTTGGGACCCAGTACTTC	CASSLLDRQLGTQYF
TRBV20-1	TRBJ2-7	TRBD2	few	TGCAGTGCTAGAAAGGGCGGGGGGGCCGACAACGAGCAGTACTTC	CSARKGGGADNEQYF
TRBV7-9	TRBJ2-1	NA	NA	TGTGCCAGCAGCCCAAGCGGTACCCGAAACCACAATGAGCAGTTCTTC	CASSPSGTRNHNEQFF
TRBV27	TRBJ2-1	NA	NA	TGTGCCAGCAGGTGGGGACCGGGTTATGAGCAGTTCTTC	CASRWGPGYEQFF
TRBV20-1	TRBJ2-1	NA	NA	TGCAGTGCCTACACCGGGCCAAGCTCCTACAATGAGCAGTTCTTC	CSAYTGPSSYNEQFF
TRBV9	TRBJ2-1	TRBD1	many	TGTGCCAGCAGCGTCCGGACAGGGGCCCACAATGAGCAGTTCTTC	CASSVRTGAHNEQFF
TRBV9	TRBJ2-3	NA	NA	TGTGCCAGCAGCGTGGCCAGCGCCACAGATACGCAGTATTTT	CASSVASATDTQYF
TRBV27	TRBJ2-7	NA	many	TGTGCCAGCAGTTTCGACGGTACCTACGAGCAGTACTTC	CASSFDGTYEQYF
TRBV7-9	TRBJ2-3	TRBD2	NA	TGTGCCAGCAGCTATATACTAGCGGGCCTTACAGATACGCAGTATTTT	CASSYILAGLTDTQYF
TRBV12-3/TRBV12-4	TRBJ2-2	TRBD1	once	TGTGCCAGCAGTTTCCCGGGACAGGGGCGCAGCACCGGGGAGCTGTTTTTT	CASSFPGQGRSTGELFF
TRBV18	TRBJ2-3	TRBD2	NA	TGTGCCAGCTCACCCGGGACTAGCGGGGTTGGCACAGATACGCAGTATTTT	CASSPGTSGVGTDTQYF
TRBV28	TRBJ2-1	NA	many	TGTGCCAGCAGTTTTCTGGACTTCCGTCTTCTTGACAATGAGCAGTTCTTC	CASSFLDFRLLDNEQFF
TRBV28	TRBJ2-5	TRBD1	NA	TGTGCCAGCAGTCAATGGACAGGGGAAGAGACCCAGTACTTC	CASSQWTGEETQYF
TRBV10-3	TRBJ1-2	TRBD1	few	TGTGCCATCAGAAGCCGGGACAGTCATGGCTACACCTTC	CAIRSRDSHGYTF
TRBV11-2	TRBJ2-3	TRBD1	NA	TGTGCCAGCAGACTTTGGGACAGGGGGACAGATACGCAGTATTTT	CASRLWDRGTDTQYF